Below, 16 T cell receptor beta chains from the same sample are listed, as sequenced in a study of glioma-infiltrating T cells. TCR alpha and beta CDR3 regions were amplified from RNA using iRepertoire nested multiplex PCR. TCRdb passed the multiplex PCR reads through MiXCR, listing each CDR3 protein once. This repertoire shows 400,000 or so distinct CDR3 sequences, roughly two fifths found once; its top ten account for about 12%. Sequenced: glioma tissue, nonneoplastic brain tissue, or PBMCs (not recorded which). These receptors all come from a human donor with low-grade glioma or glioblastoma, undergoing nonglioma brain surgery, or in good health (not recorded which).

This clonotype was picked up a small number of times. The chain has TRBV28 and TRBJ1-5; D unresolved. This CDR3 has 13 residues. Germline V CDR1 and CDR2: MDHEN, SYDVKM. Trimming took off 6 bases at V and 7 bases at J, with 13 bases between the two ends. Here the CDR3 DNA reads TGTGCCAGCAGCCTGGTACCGCGGCAGCCCCAGCATTTT. Translation: CASSLVPRQPQHF.

Comments on this clonotype: A much more abundant neighbour one base away suggests this may be a read error. The rearrangement links TRBV6-2 or TRBV6-3 to TRBJ2-1; 11 bases map to TRBD2. Germline values: CDR1 MNHEY, CDR2 SVGEGT. The CDR3 sequence is 16 residues long. CDR3 amino acids: CASRPGLAGGWNEEFF. The CDR3 bases are TGTGCCAGCAGACCCGGACTAGCGGGCGGATGGAATGAGGAGTTCTTC.

Comment on this clonotype: Germline and junction disagree at one end, which may indicate a read error. This chain connects TRBV7-6 to TRBJ1-4; D may be TRBD1 (5 bases). Germline values: CDR1 SGHVS, CDR2 FNYEAQ. The CDR3 length is 14 residues. The DNA of the CDR3 is TGTGCCTGCAGCTTAGCGCTAAGGGGTGAAAAACTGTTTTTT. Its translation is CACSLALRGEKLFF.

Judged by abundance, this clonotype is medium-sized. The genes are TRBV6-4 and TRBJ2-1, with 8 nucleotides matching TRBD2. V lost 2 bases and J lost 6; bases outside the gene matches: 0. CDR3 size: 13 residues. Germline CDR1 and CDR2: MRHNA and SNTAGT. DNA of the CDR3: TGTGCCAGCAGTGACGGGACTAGCAATGAGCAGTTCTTC. Amino acid sequence: CASSDGTSNEQFF.

As regards this clonotype: Given a much more abundant clone one base away, this may be a read error. V gene TRBV15 combines with J gene TRBJ2-3, with 8 bases aligning to TRBD1. Germline assignment: CDR1 LNHNV and CDR2 YYDKDF (reference sequence). CDR3 length equals 17 residues. Here the CDR3 DNA reads TGTGCCACCAGCAGACCAACGTGGGACAGGCACGGAGATTCGCAGTATTTT. Amino acids: CATSRPTWDRHGDSQYF.

The CDR3 reads CASSRQINEKLFF. The CDR3 coding sequence is TGTGCCAGCAGTAGACAGATTAATGAAAAACTGTTTTTT. V and J are TRBV6-1 and TRBJ1-4, with D maybe TRBD1 (5 bases). In germline, CDR1 is MNHNS, CDR2 SASEGT. With 5 bases removed from V and 4 bases from J, the gap between germline ends came to 8 bases. The CDR3 is made up of 13 amino acids.

The gene calls are TRBV7-9 and TRBJ1-5; unclear D gene. CDR1 SEHNR and CDR2 FQNEAQ come from the germline V gene (reference sequence). V lost 5 bases, J lost 7 bases, and 9 bases lay in between. The CDR3 is made up of 12 amino acids. CDR3 protein: CASSDTSQPQHF. For the CDR3, the DNA is TGTGCCAGCAGCGATACGTCGCAGCCCCAGCATTTT.

This clonotype came up a few times. The chain has TRBV3-1 and TRBJ2-3; D ambiguous. V lost 5 bases and J lost 2, with 5 bases in between. CDR3 length equals 12 residues. Germline CDR1 reads LGHDT; CDR2 reads YNNKEL (reference sequence). Written as DNA, the CDR3 is TGTGCCAGCAGCGTCCTCACAGATACGCAGTATTTT. Amino acids: CASSVLTDTQYF.

There are a few counts of this clonotype. The chain carries TRBV7-9 and TRBJ2-7; D perhaps matches TRBD1 (6 bases). The CDR3 runs to 17 residues. The germline V gene has CDR1 SEHNR and CDR2 FQNEAQ (reference sequence). Trimming left V 3 bases short and J 3 bases short, with 21 bases between. This CDR3 is CASSLVPIRQELYEQYF. The CDR3 bases are TGTGCCAGCAGCTTGGTACCGATCCGACAGGAACTCTACGAGCAGTACTTC.

The chain joins TRBV11-2 to TRBJ2-4; no reliable D call. Germline-derived CDR1 and CDR2 are SGHAT and FQNNGV. V was shortened by 2 bases and J by 0 bases, with 8 bases between the two germline ends. This CDR3 comprises 15 residues. The DNA for the CDR3 is TGTGCCAGCAGCTTATGGAAGGAAGCCAAAAACATTCAGTACTTC. Its translation is CASSLWKEAKNIQYF.

Relative to its sample, this clonotype is medium-sized. The rearrangement links TRBV28 to TRBJ1-1; 7 nucleotides align to TRBD1. Germline CDR1 reads MDHEN; CDR2 reads SYDVKM. The CDR3 is 14 amino acids. Trimming took 6 bases from V and 5 from J; bases not matched to a gene: 9. The CDR3 protein is CASSKGTVGTEAFF. CDR3 sequence (DNA): TGTGCCAGCAGCAAGGGGACAGTAGGAACTGAAGCTTTCTTT.

This clonotype was picked up many times. The genes are TRBV20-1 and TRBJ2-3, with 7 bases aligning to TRBD2. Germline loops: CDR1 DFQATT, CDR2 SNEGSKA (reference sequence). Unmatched junction bases numbered 10, after V lost 5 bases and J lost 2 bases. This CDR3 has 15 amino acids. The CDR3 DNA follows: TGCAGTGCTCAAGGACTAGACTCCTCCACAGATACGCAGTATTTT. As protein: CSAQGLDSSTDTQYF.

Concerning this clonotype: One end of the junction is discordant with germline, which a read error may explain. V gene TRBV3-1 combines with J gene TRBJ2-5, with TRBD2 matching over 7 bases. The CDR3 consists of 12 residues. Germline lookup yields CDR1 LGHDT and CDR2 YNNKEL (reference sequence). The CDR3 region is CASRGDGEAQYF. CDR3 sequence (DNA): TGTGCCAGCCGGGGGGACGGAGAGGCCCAGTACTTC.

The chain links TRBV27 to TRBJ1-5; no clear D. Germline V lookup: CDR1 MNHEY, CDR2 SMNVEV (reference sequence). This CDR3 is built from 17 residues. The CDR3 reads CDRSPGTVIPSNQPQHF. The CDR3 nucleotides read TGTGACAGAAGTCCTGGAACAGTAATACCTAGCAATCAGCCCCAGCATTTT.

As for this clonotype: Given a much more abundant clone one base away, this may be a read error. As DNA, the CDR3 is TGTGCCAGCAGCCTAGGGGCTTCGGTCCAGCCCCAGCATTTT. Its translation: CASSLGASVQPQHF. The chain links TRBV6-6 to TRBJ1-5, with D possibly matching TRBD1 (5 bases). From germline, CDR1 is MNHNY and CDR2 SVGAGI (reference sequence). The CDR3 runs to 14 residues. The ends were cut back, 6 bases at V and 7 bases at J, with 16 bases in the middle.

This clonotype was observed a few times. The rearrangement uses TRBV7-9 and TRBJ1-1; D gene unclear. V lost 5 bases and J 1 base, leaving 11 bases between the germline ends. The CDR3 is 14 amino acids. CDR1 and CDR2 (germline): SEHNR, FQNEAQ (reference sequence). This CDR3 is CASSNTGGNTEAFF. CDR3 in DNA: TGTGCCAGCAGCAATACCGGAGGGAACACTGAAGCTTTCTTT.